The clone carrying this T cell receptor beta chain was recorded many times. Original methodology: By means of reference gene primer amplification, nucleated cell counts were estimated. Assay: immunoSEQ multiplex PCR; the TCRdb copy retains only in-frame clones and omits some. The V and J calls and clone size come from that table; D and trimming were worked out from the DNA. The sample consists of roughly 250,000 clones, about 80% of them appearing once. This sample stems from a study of blood T cell repertoires in COVID-19. Overall study: Collection of acute and convalescent COVID-19 samples took place in the United States, Italy and Spain.

Sequencing was carried out using peripheral blood. This sequence was found in a human donor in a cohort sampled during active COVID-19.

CDR3 residues: CASSQDQSNTGANVLTF. The CDR3, as DNA: TGTGCCAGCAGCCAAGATCAATCCAACACTGGGGCCAACGTCCTGACTTTC. The rearrangement joins TRBV4-2 to TRBJ2-6; D remains ambiguous. The length of the CDR3 is 17 residues. V dropped 0 bases and J dropped 2 bases, with 11 bases sitting between them. The germline gives CDR1 LGHNA, CDR2 YNFKEQ.